A single sample is the source of the 8 T cell receptor beta chains below, sequenced in a study of blood T cell repertoires in COVID-19 (dated by TCRdb to the early 2020s). The method was the immunoSEQ multiplex PCR assay. TCRdb limited this immuneACCESS table to in-frame rearrangements with V and J called. A share of clones is missing; checked studies link under half to unresolved V genes, and the rest is unexplained. The sample data list hundreds of thousands of clones, and around 87% of these were observed just once. Clones ranked in the top ten supply roughly 8% of the sample. Sequenced material: peripheral blood. All receptors derive from a woman between 50 and 59 years old who had recovered from COVID-19.

CDR3 loop: CASRTGTSGSYEQYF. DNA of the CDR3: TGTGCCAGCAGAACCGGGACTAGCGGCTCCTACGAGCAGTACTTC. The genes are TRBV6-5 and TRBJ2-7; 11 bases fit TRBD2. The V gene's germline CDR1 is MNHEY and CDR2 SVGAGI. V lost 6 bases to trimming and J lost 0 bases; unmatched junction nucleotides: 4. The CDR3 length is 15 residues.

This CDR3 reads CASSPSRGRETEAFF. The CDR3 DNA reads TGTGCCAGCAGCCCAAGCAGGGGCAGGGAAACTGAAGCTTTCTTT. This chain uses TRBV7-9 with TRBJ1-1; maybe TRBD1 (6 bases). V was cut by 5 bases and J by 5 bases, with 18 bases left in between. The V gene's germline CDR1 is SEHNR and CDR2 FQNEAQ (reference sequence). The CDR3 extends over 15 amino acids.

V usage is TRBV6-1 and J usage is TRBJ1-1; 7 nucleotides align to TRBD1. This CDR3 is 16 amino acids long. V lost 3 bases, J lost 1 base, and 8 bases stayed unmatched. In germline, CDR1 is MNHNS, CDR2 SASEGT. The CDR3: CASSDRGAVRNTEAFF. The CDR3 DNA is TGTGCCAGCAGTGACAGGGGGGCTGTCCGGAACACTGAAGCTTTCTTT.

V gene TRBV9 combines with J gene TRBJ1-6, with a weak D call TRBD1 (6 bases). The ends were cut back, 0 bases at V and 5 bases at J, with 12 bases in the middle. The CDR3 sequence is 16 residues long. Germline CDR1 is SGDLS and CDR2 is YYNGEE. CDR3 nucleotides: TGTGCCAGCAGCGTAGCCGGGACACCGAATAATTCACCCCTCCACTTT. Residues: CASSVAGTPNNSPLHF. Looking up the rest from reference TRBV9 and TRBJ1-6 gives the full variable domain: DSGVTQTPKHLITATGQRVTLRCSPRSGDLSVYWYQQSLDQGLQFLIQYYNGEERAKGNILERFSAQQFPDLHSELNLSSLELGDSALYFCASSVAGTPNNSPLHFGNGTRLTVT.

The chain uses TRBV28 and TRBJ2-7; TRBD2 aligns across 7 bases. The germline V gene encodes CDR1 MDHEN and CDR2 SYDVKM. Trimming removed 5 bases from V and 1 base from J; junction bases left unmatched: 8. The CDR3 is 15 amino acids. CDR3 sequence: CASSRQLALSYEQYF. The CDR3 nucleotides are TGTGCCAGCAGTAGGCAACTAGCGTTGTCCTACGAGCAGTACTTC.

In DNA, the CDR3 is TGTGCCAGTAGTAGAATCACAGGGGGCGATCAGCCCCAGCATTTT. Translating it yields CASSRITGGDQPQHF. The chain links TRBV19 to TRBJ1-5; the match to TRBD1 covers 9 bases. Germline V gene lookup returns CDR1 LNHDA and CDR2 SQIVND (reference sequence). J was trimmed by 5 bases and V by 4 bases; bases with no gene match: 6. The CDR3 sequence is 15 residues long.

This rearrangement joins TRBV5-1 to TRBJ2-7; 9 bases are shared with TRBD1. The junction had 8 bases not matched to a gene; V was cut back by 5 bases and J by 2 bases. The CDR3 contains 15 residues. Germline V lookup: CDR1 SGHRS, CDR2 YFSETQ. CDR3 in DNA: TGCGCCAGCAGTTGGGGGGGACAGGGAACCTACGAGCAGTACTTC. Translation gives CASSWGGQGTYEQYF.

The rearrangement links TRBV28 to TRBJ1-6, with D maybe TRBD1 (6 bases). Germline loops: CDR1 MDHEN, CDR2 SYDVKM. The CDR3 runs 16 residues. The V gene lost 7 bases and the J gene lost 3 bases, with 16 bases spanning the gap. CDR3 loop: CASNRRGSGYNSPLHF. The CDR3, as DNA: TGTGCCAGCAACCGCAGGGGCAGTGGCTATAATTCACCCCTCCACTTT.